One sample yielded the 32 T cell receptor beta chains listed below, sequenced in a study of Graves' ophthalmopathy and Graves' hyperthyroidism. CDR3 regions of TCR beta were amplified from RNA transcripts. The workflow started with a first-round RT-PCR run with HTBI primers and then moved on to a second-round multiplex PCR. MiXCR, applied by TCRdb to the multiplex PCR reads, yields one record per CDR3 protein. Of 200,000 to 250,000 distinct CDR3 sequences listed, under 25% are singletons. The specimen sequenced was peripheral blood. These receptors were collected from a woman in her fifties or sixties with Graves' ophthalmopathy.

This clonotype was picked up a small number of times. This chain links TRBV27 with TRBJ2-7; no clear D. Trimming cost V 0 bases and J 4 bases, with 7 bases left between them. CDR1 MNHEY and CDR2 SMNVEV come from the germline V gene (reference sequence). CDR3 size: 13 residues. The CDR3 sequence: CASSLSSGYEQYF. CDR3 nucleotide sequence: TGTGCCAGCAGTTTATCATCCGGTTACGAGCAGTACTTC.

This clonotype was seen at least ten times. J is TRBJ2-2 and V is TRBV2; a possible D gene is TRBD2 (5 bases). The length of the CDR3 is 14 residues. Germline CDR1 and CDR2: SNHLY and FYNNEI. Trimming stripped 7 bases from V and 1 base from J, with 10 bases between. The CDR3 loop reads CASKRRQNTGELFF. The CDR3, as DNA: TGTGCCAGCAAACGGAGGCAGAACACCGGGGAGCTGTTTTTT.

This clonotype was recorded at least ten times. The V and J genes are TRBV9 and TRBJ1-1; D call uncertain. Trimming cost V 4 bases and J 3 bases, with 10 bases left between them. This CDR3 has 13 residues. The germline V gene encodes CDR1 SGDLS and CDR2 YYNGEE. In DNA, the CDR3 is TGTGCCAGCAGCCTTGCAGGTCACACTGAAGCTTTCTTT. It encodes CASSLAGHTEAFF.

This clonotype was picked up many times. The chain carries TRBV6-1 and TRBJ1-2; the D is unclear. This CDR3 is 14 amino acids long. V was trimmed by 0 bases and J by 3 bases, leaving 8 bases between them. Germline loops: CDR1 MNHNS, CDR2 SASEGT. The CDR3 nucleotides are TGTGCCAGCAGTGAAGCGGACGCCTACTATGGCTACACCTTC. Residues: CASSEADAYYGYTF.

This clonotype was observed many times. The rearrangement links TRBV10-3 to TRBJ1-1; TRBD1 agrees at 7 bases. The CDR3 length is 15 residues. CDR1 is ENHRY, CDR2 SYGVKD, per germline. V lost 6 bases to trimming and J lost 1 base; unmatched junction nucleotides: 8. CDR3 DNA sequence: TGTGCCATCAGGGCAGGGGGACGGGAGAACACTGAAGCTTTCTTT. Translating gives CAIRAGGRENTEAFF.

This clonotype was seen ten or more times. This sequence joins TRBV30 and TRBJ1-2; D gene uncertain. Trimming shortened V by 6 bases and J by 6 bases, and 11 bases separated the two germline ends. The CDR3 is made up of 11 amino acids. Per the germline V gene, CDR1 is GTSNPN and CDR2 is SVGIG (reference sequence). This CDR3 reads CACYPLDGYTF. As DNA, the CDR3 is TGTGCCTGCTACCCTCTCGATGGCTACACCTTC.

The rearrangement links TRBV3-1 to TRBJ2-7; 7 nucleotides line up with TRBD1. The junction had 5 bases not matched to a gene; V was cut back by 1 base and J by 2 bases. CDR1 LGHDT and CDR2 YNNKEL come from the germline V gene (reference sequence). This CDR3 spans 15 amino acids. The chain's CDR3 is CASSQGTGLAYEQYF. CDR3 nucleotide sequence: TGTGCCAGCAGCCAAGGGACAGGACTCGCCTACGAGCAGTACTTC.

This clonotype was seen repeatedly, ten times or more. The V gene is TRBV24-1, the J gene TRBJ1-2; the match to TRBD1 covers 10 bases. Germline-derived CDR1 and CDR2 are KGHDR and SFDVKD. V was clipped by 4 bases and J by 2 bases; unmatched bases: 3. There are 15 residues in the CDR3. The CDR3 region has the DNA TGTGCCACCAGTGAGCCGGGACAGGGGAACTATGGCTACACCTTC. Its translation: CATSEPGQGNYGYTF.

The chain employs TRBV11-2 and TRBJ1-1; D not certain. This CDR3 has 15 residues. Trimming took off 4 bases at V and 7 bases at J, with 19 bases between the two ends. Per germline, CDR1 SGHAT and CDR2 FQNNGV. The DNA for the CDR3 is TGTGCCAGCAGCTCTAGGACCCCCTCGGAGGTTGAAGCTTTCTTT. The encoded protein is CASSSRTPSEVEAFF.

This clonotype came up many times. The chain combines TRBV28 with TRBJ2-3; TRBD1 matches at 9 bases. Trimming removed 10 bases from V and 3 bases from J; junction bases left unmatched: 14. The CDR3 is 16 amino acids. The germline CDR1 and CDR2 sequences are MDHEN and SYDVKM. The CDR3 reads CATTPQPGQGTDTQYF. DNA for the CDR3: TGTGCCACTACGCCTCAACCGGGACAGGGAACAGATACGCAGTATTTT.

This clonotype was detected ten times or more. The chain employs TRBV29-1 and TRBJ2-5; perhaps TRBD1 as D (6 bases). The length of the CDR3 is 14 residues. The V gene lost 4 bases and the J gene lost 4 bases, with 16 bases spanning the gap. Germline CDR1 and CDR2: SQVTM and ANQGSEA. The CDR3 DNA is TGCAGCGTTGCTCAAACAGGGATAGGAGAGACCCAGTACTTC. Protein product: CSVAQTGIGETQYF.

This clonotype was seen repeatedly, ten times or more. The V gene is TRBV12-5, the J gene TRBJ2-7; D tentatively reads TRBD1 or TRBD2 (5 bases each). The V gene lost 6 bases and the J gene lost 1 base, with 16 bases spanning the gap. In germline, CDR1 is LGHNT, CDR2 FRNRAP. The CDR3 covers 15 residues. The CDR3, as DNA: TGTGCTAGTGGGGGTGCCGGGACCCGGTCCTACGAGCAGTACTTC. Translated, it gives CASGGAGTRSYEQYF.

This clonotype was seen a few times. The V gene is TRBV12-5, the J gene TRBJ1-1, with a weak D call TRBD1 (5 bases). Germline V gene lookup returns CDR1 LGHNT and CDR2 FRNRAP. Trimming pared 6 bases from V and 10 bases from J, leaving 12 bases between. The CDR3 totals 11 residues. The CDR3 DNA is TGTGCTAGTGGCCTGACAGAGCGAGCTTTCTTT. Translated, it gives CASGLTERAFF.

This clonotype was observed at least ten times. The rearrangement joins TRBV27 to TRBJ2-4; 8 bases are shared with TRBD1. The CDR3 spans 19 residues. Germline CDR1 MNHEY, CDR2 SMNVEV (reference sequence). V trimming: 1 base; J trimming: 0 bases; junction bases outside the gene matches: 11. The CDR3, as DNA: TGTGCCAGCAGTTTATGGGGGACAGGTAGAAAACTAGCCAAAAACATTCAGTACTTC. It encodes CASSLWGTGRKLAKNIQYF.

This clonotype has a handful of counts. The rearrangement joins TRBV3-1 to TRBJ1-1; D is undetermined. V lost 5 bases, J lost 2 bases, and 15 bases lay in between. Per the germline V gene, CDR1 is LGHDT and CDR2 is YNNKEL (reference sequence). The CDR3 is 15 residues long. The CDR3, as DNA: TGTGCCAGCAGCACTCGACCCACAAGAAACACTGAAGCTTTCTTT. Its protein is CASSTRPTRNTEAFF.

This clonotype was detected ten times or more. V usage is TRBV19 and J usage is TRBJ2-7; TRBD2 matches at 12 bases. This CDR3 has 13 residues. With 8 bases clipped from V and 7 bases from J, the junction kept 6 bases outside the gene matches. Germline V gene sequence: CDR1 LNHDA, CDR2 SQIVND (reference sequence). CDR3 nucleotide sequence: TGTGCCAGTTCTAGCGGGAGGGCGGCAGAGCAGTACTTC. It is translated as CASSSGRAAEQYF.

On this clonotype itself: A clone one base away is much larger, so this may be a read error. The chain carries TRBV12-3 or TRBV12-4 and TRBJ1-1; TRBD1 matches 7 bases. The V gene end was trimmed by 1 base and the J gene end by 10 bases; junction bases not matched to a gene: 6. The CDR3 length is 13 residues. CDR3 DNA sequence: TGTGCCAGCAGTTTAGATCAGGGGGTCCGAGCTTTCTTT. Its protein is CASSLDQGVRAFF.

Points on this clonotype: Its ends do not fully match the called genes, so a read error is possible. The rearrangement joins TRBV14 to TRBJ2-2; 7 bases line up with TRBD2. There are 16 residues in the CDR3. Germline V lookup: CDR1 SGHDN, CDR2 FVKESK. The CDR3 loop reads CAISQLLARVTGELFF. CDR3 sequence (DNA): TGTGCCATCAGCCAACTACTAGCGAGAGTCACCGGGGAGCTGTTTTTT.

Ten or more counts support this clonotype. J is TRBJ2-2 and V is TRBV12-3 or TRBV12-4; D might be TRBD1 (6 bases). Trimming took off 3 bases at V and 6 bases at J, with 8 bases between the two ends. The CDR3 has 13 amino acids. Here the CDR3 reads CASSFSGAGELFF. The CDR3 nucleotides are TGTGCCAGCAGTTTCTCAGGGGCCGGGGAGCTGTTTTTT.

This clonotype was seen at least ten times. V is TRBV30 and J is TRBJ1-5; 7 bases align to TRBD1. The CDR3 totals 16 residues. Trimming cost V 3 bases and J 2 bases; bases outside gene matches: 10. In germline, CDR1 is GTSNPN, CDR2 SVGIG (reference sequence). The DNA of the CDR3 is TGTGCCTGGAGCCGGGACAGACCGTTGGGCAATCAGCCCCAGCATTTT. Translation gives CAWSRDRPLGNQPQHF.

This rearrangement joins TRBV6-1 to TRBJ1-2; 7 positions agree with TRBD1. The length of the CDR3 is 16 residues. Trimming took 7 bases from V and 2 from J; bases not matched to a gene: 13. CDR1 is MNHNS, CDR2 SASEGT, per germline. The CDR3 loop reads CASTKLGQAQNYGYTF. DNA of the CDR3: TGTGCCAGCACCAAGCTCGGACAGGCCCAAAACTATGGCTACACCTTC.

This clonotype occurred once. CDR3 loop: CASSFLPDRDQPQHF. CDR3 bases: TGTGCCAGCAGTTTCCTCCCCGACCGAGATCAGCCCCAGCATTTT. The chain carries TRBV12-3 or TRBV12-4 and TRBJ1-5; no clear D gene. CDR3 length: 15 residues. Trimming shortened V by 3 bases and J by 5 bases, and 14 bases separated the two germline ends.

At least ten counts were recorded for this clonotype. This chain joins TRBV10-2 and TRBJ1-1; possible D gene TRBD1, 5 bases. Trimming took off 1 base at V and 8 bases at J, with 14 bases between the two ends. Germline-derived CDR1 and CDR2 are WSHSY and SAAADI. This CDR3 is 14 amino acids long. CDR3 coding DNA: TGCGCCAGCAGTGAGTTGGGACCTTTTGGCGAAGCTTTCTTT. The encoded protein is CASSELGPFGEAFF.

This clonotype was recorded many times. The chain combines TRBV30 with TRBJ1-5; D unclear. V was shortened by 2 bases and J by 1 base, with 3 bases between the two germline ends. Germline lookup yields CDR1 GTSNPN and CDR2 SVGIG (reference sequence). This CDR3 is 12 amino acids long. CDR3 nucleotides: TGTGCCTGGAGTCTCAGCAATCAGCCCCAGCATTTT. It yields the protein CAWSLSNQPQHF.

In its sample, this clonotype was seen many times. The rearrangement joins TRBV10-3 to TRBJ2-7, with D maybe TRBD2 (5 bases). The CDR3 sequence is 16 residues long. Trimming shortened V by 11 bases and J by 0 bases, and 23 bases separated the two germline ends. Germline CDR1 reads ENHRY; CDR2 reads SYGVKD. The CDR3 region is CASLSEERWGSYEQYF. CDR3 DNA sequence: TGTGCCTCCCTTTCGGAGGAGCGGTGGGGCTCCTACGAGCAGTACTTC.

The chain is built from TRBV28 and TRBJ2-2; TRBD1 is a possible D gene (6 bases). Per germline, CDR1 MDHEN and CDR2 SYDVKM. Trimming took off 2 bases at V and 5 bases at J, with 15 bases between the two ends. The CDR3 covers 16 residues. The chain's CDR3 is CASSLGTGYGTGELFF. The CDR3 nucleotides read TGTGCCAGCAGTTTAGGCACAGGGTACGGGACCGGGGAGCTGTTTTTT.

Turning to this clonotype: A single base separates this from a much larger clone, so it may be a read error. The chain uses TRBV12-3 or TRBV12-4 and TRBJ2-6, with a tentative D call TRBD1 (5 bases). CDR3 length: 16 amino acids. CDR3 DNA sequence: TGTGCCAGCAGTTTAGCTTTGGGGTCTGGGGCCTACGTCCTGACTTTC. Translated, it gives CASSLALGSGAYVLTF.

This clonotype showed up many times. J is TRBJ1-4 and V is TRBV19; 7 nucleotides match TRBD1. This CDR3 is 14 amino acids long. The J segment lost 7 bases and the V segment lost 9 bases, leaving 11 bases of the junction unmatched. CDR1 and CDR2 from the germline V gene are LNHDA and SQIVND (reference sequence). CDR3 in amino acids: CASHNRGVSEKLFF. The CDR3 DNA is TGTGCCAGCCACAACAGGGGAGTTAGTGAAAAACTGTTTTTT.

This chain uses TRBV6-1 with TRBJ1-4, with a tentative D call TRBD1 (6 bases). V dropped 6 bases and J dropped 3 bases, with 11 bases sitting between them. Germline lookup yields CDR1 MNHNS and CDR2 SASEGT. The CDR3 is 14 residues long. Here the CDR3 DNA reads TGTGCCAGCAGGAAGGACAGATCTAATGAAAAACTGTTTTTT. Translated: CASRKDRSNEKLFF.

This clonotype was observed many times. The V call is TRBV6-5, the J call TRBJ1-1; D is unclear. The CDR3 covers 14 residues. Trimming took 5 bases from V and 8 from J, leaving 18 bases between them. From germline, CDR1 is MNHEY and CDR2 SVGAGI. The CDR3 is CASSLTRVQPEAFF. In DNA, the CDR3 is TGTGCCAGCAGTCTCACGAGGGTACAGCCGGAAGCTTTCTTT.

This clonotype has a count of ten or more. The chain joins TRBV18 to TRBJ2-5, with unresolved D. Germline assignment: CDR1 KGHSH and CDR2 LQKENI. Trimming shortened V by 0 bases and J by 5 bases, and 4 bases separated the two germline ends. CDR3 length: 12 amino acids. The CDR3 bases are TGTGCCAGCTCACCACCACTTGAGACCCAGTACTTC. Amino acid sequence: CASSPPLETQYF.

This clonotype was counted ten times or more. The chain employs TRBV7-2 and TRBJ2-5; 8 bases align to TRBD1. Trimming cost V 5 bases and J 5 bases; bases outside gene matches: 10. The CDR3 covers 15 residues. Looked up from germline, CDR1 is SGHTA and CDR2 is FQGNSA. CDR3 DNA sequence: TGTGCCAGCAGCCCCCGGACAGGGCCAGGGGAGACCCAGTACTTC. Translated: CASSPRTGPGETQYF.